This TCR beta chain derives from a study of cytomegalovirus exposure and HLA in healthy donors. The donors were healthy bone marrow donors. Study outcomes and limitations: The study recorded over 150 TCR beta chains that were cytomegalovirus-associated. Presence/absence analyses took donor sequencing depth as roughly uniform.

PCR primers comprised 60 Vbeta and 13 Jbeta primers. Profiling relied on immunoSEQ multiplex PCR, and the TCRdb table lists in-frame clones only, not all of them. The sample lists approximately 150,000 clones, roughly 80% seen once, with around 5% in the top ten. In this sample, this clone turned up a few times. Antigen specificity is unknown. V lost 6 bases to trimming and J lost 8 bases; unmatched junction nucleotides: 5. Looked up from germline, CDR1 is WNHNN and CDR2 is SYGVQD (reference sequence). CDR3 size: 12 residues. The rearrangement joins TRBV10-1 to TRBJ1-1; 8 bases line up with TRBD1. The TCR sequence derives from a man aged 18 to 30 in good health and CMV-seronegative. The material sequenced was PBMCs. The CDR3 loop reads CASRDTGGEAFF. The CDR3 coding sequence is TGCGCCAGCAGAGATACAGGGGGAGAAGCTTTCTTT.